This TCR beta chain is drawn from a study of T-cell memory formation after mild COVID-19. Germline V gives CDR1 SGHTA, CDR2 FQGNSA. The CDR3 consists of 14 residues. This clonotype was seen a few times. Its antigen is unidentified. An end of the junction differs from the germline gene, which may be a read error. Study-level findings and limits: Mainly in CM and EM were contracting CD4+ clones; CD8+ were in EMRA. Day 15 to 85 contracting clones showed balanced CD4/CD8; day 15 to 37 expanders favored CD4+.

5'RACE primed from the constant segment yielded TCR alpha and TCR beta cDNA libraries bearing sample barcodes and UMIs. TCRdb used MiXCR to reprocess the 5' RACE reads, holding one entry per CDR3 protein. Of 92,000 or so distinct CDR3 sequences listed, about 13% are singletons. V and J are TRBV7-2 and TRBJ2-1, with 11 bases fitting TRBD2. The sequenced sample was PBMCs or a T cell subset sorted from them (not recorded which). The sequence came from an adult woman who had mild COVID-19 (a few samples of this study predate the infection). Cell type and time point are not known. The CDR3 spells CASTLAGGPVEQFF. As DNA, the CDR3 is TGTGCCAGCACCTTAGCGGGGGGGCCTGTTGAGCAGTTCTTC. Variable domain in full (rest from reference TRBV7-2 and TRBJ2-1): GAGVSQSPSNKVTEKGKDVELRCDPISGHTALYWYRQSLGQGLEFLIYFQGNSAPDKSGLPSDRFSAERTGGSVSTLTIQRTQQEDSAVYLCASTLAGGPVEQFFGPGTRLTVL.